These T cell receptor beta chains were read from a single sample in a study of OX40 agonist ivuxolimab in advanced cancers. Method: immunoSEQ multiplex PCR; TCRdb's copy keeps in-frame clones and lacks some. The sample contains tens of thousands of clones, around 89% of which appear only once. Sequencing was performed on CD4+ or CD8+ T cells sorted from blood, taken in a trial of the OX40 agonist ivuxolimab. These receptors were collected from an adult with an advanced solid tumor such as melanoma, head and neck, liver or kidney cancer. CDR3s include the opening cysteine and the closing phenylalanine or tryptophan. D genes are given only for firm matches. Where a row states a size, it is once, few, many or the class of an expanded clone; other rows omit it.

CDR3 length,J gene,V gene,D gene,clone size,CDR3 DNA,CDR3 protein
14,TRBJ1-3,TRBV6-5,-,-,TGTGCCAGCAGCCCCTTGGCGGCCGGAAACACCATATATTTT,CASSPLAAGNTIYF
14,TRBJ1-6,TRBV11-2,TRBD1,-,TGTGCCAGCAGCTCGACAGGGCTAAATTCACCCCTCCACTTT,CASSSTGLNSPLHF
13,TRBJ1-1,TRBV19,-,-,TGTGCCAGTAGCGGACAGTTGAACACTGAAGCTTTCTTT,CASSGQLNTEAFF
12,TRBJ1-2,TRBV29-1,TRBD1,once,TGCAGCGTTGCACCGACAGGGAATGGCTACACCTTC,CSVAPTGNGYTF
16,TRBJ2-7,TRBV6-6,-,-,TGTGCCAGCAGTTACTCGATAGCCCTTCAAGGCTACGAGCAGTACTTC,CASSYSIALQGYEQYF
15,TRBJ1-1,TRBV28,-,-,TGTGCCAGCAGTTTATGGGCAGGGAGGAACACTGAAGCTTTCTTT,CASSLWAGRNTEAFF
12,TRBJ1-2,TRBV27,-,-,TGTGCCAGCAGTTTATCTGGCTATGGCTACACCTTC,CASSLSGYGYTF
14,TRBJ1-5,TRBV6-5,-,-,TGTGCCAGCAGTTATCTACAGGGAGGTCAGCCCCAGCATTTT,CASSYLQGGQPQHF
14,TRBJ2-7,TRBV19,-,-,TGTGCCAGTAGTATACCCGGGACAACCTACGAGCAGTACTTC,CASSIPGTTYEQYF
11,TRBJ2-7,TRBV6-1,-,-,TGTGCCAGCAGGCTCTCCTACGAGCAGTACTTC,CASRLSYEQYF
11,TRBJ1-1,TRBV20-1,-,-,TGCAGTGCCTGGACTGCGACTGAAGCTTTCTTT,CSAWTATEAFF
14,TRBJ2-7,TRBV11-2,TRBD2,once,TGTGCCAGCAGCTTTAGCGGGAGGCACGACGAGCAGTACTTC,CASSFSGRHDEQYF
18,TRBJ1-4,TRBV13,-,once,TGTGCCAGCAGCTTAAGGGGGGGTCGCACGAAGGATCGGGAAAAACTGTTTTTT,CASSLRGGRTKDREKLFF
15,TRBJ1-4,TRBV9,-,-,TGTGCCAGCAGCGTAGCTGTGGGGGGCGGTGAAAAACTGTTTTTT,CASSVAVGGGEKLFF
13,TRBJ1-5,TRBV30,TRBD1,-,TGTGCCTGGAGTGTGCAGGGGGATCAGCCCCAGCATTTT,CAWSVQGDQPQHF
15,TRBJ2-7,TRBV13,TRBD2,-,TGTGCCAGCAGCTTAGCTAGCGGGGGGGCCTACGAGCAGTACTTC,CASSLASGGAYEQYF
15,TRBJ1-5,TRBV19,-,-,TGTGCCAGCGTCAGTCATCAAGGGAGGAATCAGCCCCAGCATTTT,CASVSHQGRNQPQHF
13,TRBJ2-7,TRBV6-1,-,-,TGTGCCAGCAGTGAAGTACGGGGATACGAGCAGTACTTC,CASSEVRGYEQYF
12,TRBJ1-1,TRBV28,TRBD1,-,TGTGCCAGCAGCGTGGACAGGGCTGAAGCTTTCTTT,CASSVDRAEAFF
16,TRBJ1-2,TRBV7-9,TRBD1,few,TGTGCCAGCAGCCCCCAGGGGGGAGGAAATTATCATGGCTACACCTTC,CASSPQGGGNYHGYTF
12,TRBJ2-3,TRBV9,TRBD2,-,TGTGCCAGCGCGGCGGGAGGGGATACGCAGTATTTT,CASAAGGDTQYF
14,TRBJ2-7,TRBV7-9,TRBD1,-,TGTGCCAGCAGCTTTCGGGACAGGTCCTACGAGCAGTACTTC,CASSFRDRSYEQYF
16,TRBJ2-5,TRBV19,TRBD1,few,TGTGCCAGTAGTGACCCTCGGACAGGGAATGGAGAGACCCAGTACTTC,CASSDPRTGNGETQYF
15,TRBJ2-7,TRBV6-1,TRBD2,-,TGTGCCAGCAGTGACATAGCGGGAGACCCTTACGAGCAGTACTTC,CASSDIAGDPYEQYF
15,TRBJ1-1,TRBV6-5,-,few,TGTGCCAGCAGTTCCGCCCTACAGGTTAAAATAGAAGCTTTCTTT,CASSSALQVKIEAFF
14,TRBJ1-3,TRBV7-3,-,many,TGTGCCAGCAGAACGGGGGACTCTGGAAACACCATATATTTT,CASRTGDSGNTIYF
14,TRBJ2-7,TRBV10-3,TRBD2,-,TGTGCCATCAGTGAGGGCGGGGGTCCCTACGAGCAGTACTTC,CAISEGGGPYEQYF
15,TRBJ2-5,TRBV29-1,TRBD1,once,TGCAGCGTGAAGGGACAGGGACCAACGAGGGAGACCCAGTACTTC,CSVKGQGPTRETQYF
14,TRBJ1-4,TRBV6-6,-,-,TGTGCCACCCGAGGCGAGCAGGGTGGGGAAAAACTGTTTTTT,CATRGEQGGEKLFF
11,TRBJ2-7,TRBV20-1,-,-,TGCAGTGCTAGTCGTACCTACGAGCAGTACTTC,CSASRTYEQYF
15,TRBJ2-1,TRBV11-2,TRBD2,few,TGTGCCAGCAGCTTGCTTAGCGGGAGGATCAATGAGCAGTTCTTC,CASSLLSGRINEQFF
16,TRBJ2-3,TRBV27,TRBD2,-,TGTGCCAGCAGTCTAGCGGGGGGGACTAGCACAGATACGCAGTATTTT,CASSLAGGTSTDTQYF
20,TRBJ2-3,TRBV10-2,TRBD2,-,TGCGCCAGCAGTGAGTCGACTAGCGGGTTGTACGTCGTCCGAGCAGATACGCAGTATTTT,CASSESTSGLYVVRADTQYF
17,TRBJ2-7,TRBV28,TRBD2,-,TGTGCCAGCAGACCCCCCGGGGGGAGTTCGAGCTCCTACGAGCAGTACTTC,CASRPPGGSSSSYEQYF
16,TRBJ1-1,TRBV5-8,TRBD1,-,TGTGCCAGCAGCTTGGGGCCCGGGACAGTGAACACTGAAGCTTTCTTT,CASSLGPGTVNTEAFF
14,TRBJ1-5,TRBV6-6,-,-,TGTGCCAGCAGTCACCGGGGGCCGGGTCAGCCCCAGCATTTT,CASSHRGPGQPQHF
14,TRBJ1-1,TRBV30,-,-,TGTGCCTGGAGTGCGGTTTTCATGGACACTGAAGCTTTCTTT,CAWSAVFMDTEAFF
15,TRBJ2-5,TRBV28,-,-,TGTGCCAGCAGCTACAGGAGAGGGGTACAAGAGACCCAGTACTTC,CASSYRRGVQETQYF
14,TRBJ1-2,TRBV7-6,-,-,TGTGCCAGCAGCCCCGAAGGGGTGGGCTATGGCTACACCTTC,CASSPEGVGYGYTF
16,TRBJ2-6,TRBV4-2,TRBD2,-,TGTGCCAGCAGCCAAAGCGGGAGTTCTGGGGCCAACGTCCTGACTTTC,CASSQSGSSGANVLTF
13,TRBJ2-1,TRBV6-6,TRBD2,-,TGTGCCAGCGGACTAGCGGGAGTTAATGAGCAGTTCTTC,CASGLAGVNEQFF
14,TRBJ2-1,TRBV13,TRBD1,-,TGTGCCAGCAGGGGAGGGACAGGGGCCTATGAGCAGTTCTTC,CASRGGTGAYEQFF
10,TRBJ2-2,TRBV6-1,-,-,TGTGCCAGCATGGCCGGGGAGCTGTTTTTT,CASMAGELFF
13,TRBJ2-7,TRBV5-8,TRBD1,-,TGTGCCAGCAGCTCTGGACAGGGACACGAGCAGTACTTC,CASSSGQGHEQYF
16,TRBJ1-6,TRBV6-6,-,once,TGTGCCAGCAGTTACCTTCATAGCTCCTATAATTCACCCCTCCACTTT,CASSYLHSSYNSPLHF
13,TRBJ1-2,TRBV9,TRBD1,-,TGTGCCAGCAGGGGACAGACGAACTATGGCTACACCTTC,CASRGQTNYGYTF
16,TRBJ2-6,TRBV7-8,TRBD1,-,TGTGCCAGCAGCTTAGGGGACAGGGCTGGGGCCAACGTCCTGACTTTC,CASSLGDRAGANVLTF
17,TRBJ1-5,TRBV4-1,-,-,TGCGCCAGCAGCCAAGATTCAATAGGACGCAATTATCGGCCCCAGCATTTT,CASSQDSIGRNYRPQHF
16,TRBJ2-7,TRBV5-1,TRBD1,-,TGCGCCAGCAGCCCGAATAAGGACAGGGAGGATTACGAGCAGTACTTC,CASSPNKDREDYEQYF